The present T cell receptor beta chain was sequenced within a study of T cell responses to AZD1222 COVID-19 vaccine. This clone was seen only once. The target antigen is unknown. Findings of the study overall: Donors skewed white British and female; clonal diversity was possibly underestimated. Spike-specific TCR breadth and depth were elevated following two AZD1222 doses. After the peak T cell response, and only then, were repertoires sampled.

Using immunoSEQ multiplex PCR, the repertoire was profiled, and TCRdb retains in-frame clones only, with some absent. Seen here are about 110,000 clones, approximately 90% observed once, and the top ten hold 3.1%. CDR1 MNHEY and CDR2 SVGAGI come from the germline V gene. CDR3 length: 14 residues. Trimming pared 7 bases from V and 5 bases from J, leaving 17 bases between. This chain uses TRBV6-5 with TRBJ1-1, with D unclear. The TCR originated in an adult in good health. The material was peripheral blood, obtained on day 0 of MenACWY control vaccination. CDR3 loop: CASTHEATGTEAFF. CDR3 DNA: TGTGCCAGCACCCACGAGGCTACGGGGACTGAAGCTTTCTTT.